This TCR beta chain was profiled in a study of spatial heterogeneity in lung cancer. In the study overall: Within tumor regions, the number of TCR transcripts tracked closely with a T cell module score obtained from matched bulk RNA-seq. Study outcomes and limitations: The study found that ubiquitous and regional expanded TCR counts tracked ubiquitous and regional nonsynonymous mutations, respectively. Expanded alpha and beta TCR counts within tumors tracked tumor mutation counts.

This clonotype came up many times. What it binds is not known. Noted time point: sample taken at primary tumor resection. Whole RNA from tumor, nontumor lung or frozen PBMC was sequenced unsorted. TCRdb independently ran MiXCR on the 5' RACE reads; one entry per CDR3 protein. The repertoire has 20,000 to 25,000 distinct CDR3 sequences, 8% to 10% of them found once; the top ten carry roughly 8%. V dropped 6 bases and J dropped 5; count of bases not matched to a gene: 5. This CDR3 is built from 14 residues. The germline gives CDR1 SQVTM, CDR2 ANQGSEA. Specimen: lung tumor tissue, collected at surgery. This clonotype was sampled from a male donor with early-stage non-small cell lung cancer. The chain couples TRBV29-1 to TRBJ2-2; 11 bases line up with TRBD1. CDR3 amino acids: CSVRGQGGTGELFF. CDR3 DNA sequence: TGCAGCGTGCGGGGACAGGGGGGGACCGGGGAGCTGTTTTTT.